This TCR beta chain originates from a study of cytomegalovirus exposure and HLA in healthy donors. 60 Vbeta and 13 Jbeta primers were used in PCR. This table comes from immunoSEQ multiplex PCR, and its TCRdb copy is limited to in-frame clones, with some not included. Of about 160,000 clones in the sample, roughly nine tenths were seen once. The CDR3 is 13 residues long. Germline V CDR1 and CDR2: GTSNPN, SVGIG (reference sequence). V lost 1 base, J lost 9 bases, and 8 bases stayed unmatched. This TCR came from a woman aged 25 to 45 in good health and CMV-seronegative. This chain joins TRBV30 and TRBJ2-7; 8 bases align to TRBD2. The sample comprised PBMCs. CDR3 loop: CAWSGPGGLGQYF. In DNA form, the CDR3 reads TGTGCCTGGAGTGGACCGGGAGGGCTTGGGCAGTACTTC.